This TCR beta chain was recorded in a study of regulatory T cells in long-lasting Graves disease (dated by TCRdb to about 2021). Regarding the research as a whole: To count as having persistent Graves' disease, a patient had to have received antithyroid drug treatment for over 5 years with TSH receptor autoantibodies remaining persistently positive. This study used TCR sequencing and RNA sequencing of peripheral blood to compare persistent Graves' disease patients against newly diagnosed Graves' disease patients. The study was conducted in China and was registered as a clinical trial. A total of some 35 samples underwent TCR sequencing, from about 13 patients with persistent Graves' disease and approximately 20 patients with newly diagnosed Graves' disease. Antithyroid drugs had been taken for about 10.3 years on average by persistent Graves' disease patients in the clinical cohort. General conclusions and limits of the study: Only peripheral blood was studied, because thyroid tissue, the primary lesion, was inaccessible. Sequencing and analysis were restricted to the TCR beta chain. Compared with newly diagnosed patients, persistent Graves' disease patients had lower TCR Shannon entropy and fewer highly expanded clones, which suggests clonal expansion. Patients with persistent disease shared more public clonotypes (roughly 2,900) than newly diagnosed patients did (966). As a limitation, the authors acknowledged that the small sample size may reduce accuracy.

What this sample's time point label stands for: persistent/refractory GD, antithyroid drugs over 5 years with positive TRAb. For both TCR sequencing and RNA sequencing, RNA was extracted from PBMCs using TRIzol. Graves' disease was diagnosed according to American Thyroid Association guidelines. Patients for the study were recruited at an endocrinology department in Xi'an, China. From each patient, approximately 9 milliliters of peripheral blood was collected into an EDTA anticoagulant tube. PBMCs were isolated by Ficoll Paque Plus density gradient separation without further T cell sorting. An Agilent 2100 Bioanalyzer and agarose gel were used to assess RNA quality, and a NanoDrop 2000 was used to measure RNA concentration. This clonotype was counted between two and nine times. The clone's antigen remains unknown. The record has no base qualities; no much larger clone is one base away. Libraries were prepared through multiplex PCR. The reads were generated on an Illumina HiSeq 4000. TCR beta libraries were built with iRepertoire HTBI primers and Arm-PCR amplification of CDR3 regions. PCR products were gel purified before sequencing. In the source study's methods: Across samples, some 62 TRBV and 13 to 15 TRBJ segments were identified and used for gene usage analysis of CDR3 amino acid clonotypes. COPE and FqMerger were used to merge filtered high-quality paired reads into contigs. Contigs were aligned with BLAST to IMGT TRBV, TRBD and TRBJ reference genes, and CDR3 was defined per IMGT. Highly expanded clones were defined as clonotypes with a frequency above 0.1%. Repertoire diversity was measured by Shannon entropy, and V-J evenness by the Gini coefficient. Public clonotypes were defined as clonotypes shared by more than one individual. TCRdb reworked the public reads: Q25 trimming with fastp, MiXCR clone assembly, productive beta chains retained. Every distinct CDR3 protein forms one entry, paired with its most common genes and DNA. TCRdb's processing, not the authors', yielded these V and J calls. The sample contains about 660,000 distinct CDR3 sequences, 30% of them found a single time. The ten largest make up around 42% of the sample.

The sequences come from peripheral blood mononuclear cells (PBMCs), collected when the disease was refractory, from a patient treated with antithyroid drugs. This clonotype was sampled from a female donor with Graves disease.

The DNA sequence is TGCAGTGCTGCCGGGACAGGGCGTGATCAGCCCCAGCATTTT. This gives the protein CSAAGTGRDQPQHF. Rearrangement joined TRBV20-1 to TRBJ1-5, with 9 central nucleotides matching TRBD1. CDR3 length: 14 amino acids, cysteine to phenylalanine. Only the CDR3 part of the read is kept: 42 bases, read in frame from the first base. Per the germline V gene (reference sequence), DFQATT is the CDR1 and SNEGSKA is the CDR2. Ends trimmed: V by 5 bases, J by 5 bases; bases unmatched to a gene: 7.